Described below is a single T cell receptor beta chain sequence and its context. Original analysis: Nucleated cell counts were estimated from reference gene primer amplification. Produced via immunoSEQ multiplex PCR; TCRdb's table is partial and in-frame only. That table furnishes V, J and clone size, whereas the DNA furnished D and trimming. The profile covers around 270,000 clones, with about 83% appearing a single time and less than 2% taken by the ten largest. Trimming at V came to 5 bases and at J to 12 bases, leaving 7 bases not matched to a gene. Germline-derived CDR1 and CDR2 are SGHAT and FQNNGV. CDR3 length equals 13 residues. This entry is derived from a study of blood T cell repertoires in COVID-19. Across the study: COVID-19 samples from acute and convalescent phases originated in the United States, Italy and Spain. T cells, B-cell-depleted T cells, or PBMCs supplied cDNA or gDNA.

Sequencing input: peripheral blood. V gene TRBV11-2 combines with J gene TRBJ2-1; TRBD1 agrees at 10 bases. The source of this sequence is a woman aged 40-49 years who had recovered from COVID-19. CDR3 amino acids: CASSVDRGQGQFF. The CDR3 nucleotides are TGTGCCAGCAGCGTCGACAGGGGGCAGGGGCAGTTCTTC.